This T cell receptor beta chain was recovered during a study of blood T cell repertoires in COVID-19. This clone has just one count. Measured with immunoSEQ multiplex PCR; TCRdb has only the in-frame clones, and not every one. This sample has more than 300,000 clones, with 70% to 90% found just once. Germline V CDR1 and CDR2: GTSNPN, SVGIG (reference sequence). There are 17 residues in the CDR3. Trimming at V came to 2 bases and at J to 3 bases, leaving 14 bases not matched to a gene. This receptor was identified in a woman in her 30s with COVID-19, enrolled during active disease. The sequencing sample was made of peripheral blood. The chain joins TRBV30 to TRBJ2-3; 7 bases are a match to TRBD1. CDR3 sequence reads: CAWSQALQGKGTDTQYF. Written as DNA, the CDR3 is TGTGCCTGGAGTCAAGCTTTACAGGGGAAGGGAACAGATACGCAGTATTTT.